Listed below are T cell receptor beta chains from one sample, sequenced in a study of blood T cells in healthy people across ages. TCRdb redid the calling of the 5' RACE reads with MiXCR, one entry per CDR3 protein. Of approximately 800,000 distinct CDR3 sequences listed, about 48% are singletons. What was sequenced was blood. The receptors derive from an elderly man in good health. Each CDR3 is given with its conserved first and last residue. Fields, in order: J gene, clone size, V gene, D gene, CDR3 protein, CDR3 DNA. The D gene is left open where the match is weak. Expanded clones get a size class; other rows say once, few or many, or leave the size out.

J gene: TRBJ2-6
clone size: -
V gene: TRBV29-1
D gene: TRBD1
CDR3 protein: CSVGDRAGANVLTF
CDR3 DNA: TGCAGCGTTGGGGACAGGGCCGGGGCCAACGTCCTGACTTTC

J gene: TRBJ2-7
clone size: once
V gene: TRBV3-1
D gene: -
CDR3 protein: CASSQGQNYEQYF
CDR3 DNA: TGTGCCAGCAGCCAAGGGCAGAACTACGAGCAGTACTTC

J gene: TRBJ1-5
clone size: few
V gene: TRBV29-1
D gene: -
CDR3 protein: CSVGWGLDQPQHF
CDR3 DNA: TGCAGCGTTGGGTGGGGGCTCGACCAGCCCCAGCATTTT

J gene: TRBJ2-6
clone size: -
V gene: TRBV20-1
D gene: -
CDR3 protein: CSARWGDTGANVLTF
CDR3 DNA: TGCAGTGCTAGGTGGGGGGACACTGGGGCCAACGTCCTGACTTTC

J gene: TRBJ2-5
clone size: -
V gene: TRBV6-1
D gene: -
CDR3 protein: CASRNRDSGSPQYF
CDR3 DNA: TGTGCCAGCAGGAACAGGGACTCTGGGTCTCCCCAGTACTTC

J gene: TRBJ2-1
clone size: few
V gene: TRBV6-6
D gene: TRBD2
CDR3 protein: CASILGASGDNEQFF
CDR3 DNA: TGTGCCAGCATTCTGGGGGCTAGCGGGGACAATGAGCAGTTCTTC

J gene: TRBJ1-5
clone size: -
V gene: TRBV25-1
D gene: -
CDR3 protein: CASSESGAGVQPQHF
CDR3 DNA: TGTGCCAGCAGTGAATCAGGGGCAGGGGTTCAGCCCCAGCATTTT

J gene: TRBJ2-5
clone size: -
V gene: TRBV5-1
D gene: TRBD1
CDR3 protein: CASTGTGYQETQYF
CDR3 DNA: TGCGCCAGCACCGGGACAGGCTACCAAGAGACCCAGTACTTC

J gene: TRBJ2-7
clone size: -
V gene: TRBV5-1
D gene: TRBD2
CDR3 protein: CASSRGTSGMSVYEQYF
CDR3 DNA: TGCGCCAGCAGCCGAGGGACTAGCGGGATGTCGGTCTACGAGCAGTACTTC

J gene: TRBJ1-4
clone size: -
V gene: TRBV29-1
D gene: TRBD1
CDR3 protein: CSVEDRGAHEKLFF
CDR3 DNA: TGCAGCGTTGAAGACAGGGGGGCGCACGAAAAACTGTTTTTT

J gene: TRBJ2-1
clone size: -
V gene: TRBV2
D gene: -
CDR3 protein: CASTPEAVNEQFF
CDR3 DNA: TGTGCCAGCACCCCTGAGGCGGTAAATGAGCAGTTCTTC

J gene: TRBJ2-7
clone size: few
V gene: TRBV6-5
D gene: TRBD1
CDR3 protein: CASSYFLTGNSYEQYF
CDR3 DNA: TGTGCCAGCAGTTACTTTTTGACAGGGAACTCCTACGAGCAGTACTTC

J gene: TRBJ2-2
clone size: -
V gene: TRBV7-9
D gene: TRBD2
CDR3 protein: CASSLETSGRVPGELFF
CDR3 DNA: TGTGCCAGCAGCTTAGAGACTAGCGGGAGAGTCCCCGGGGAGCTGTTTTTT

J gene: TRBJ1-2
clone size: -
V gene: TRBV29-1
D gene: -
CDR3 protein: CSVDPDSGGYTF
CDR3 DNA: TGCAGCGTTGACCCGGACTCGGGTGGCTACACCTTC

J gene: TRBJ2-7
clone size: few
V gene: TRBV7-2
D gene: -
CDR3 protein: CASSLAVPYEQYF
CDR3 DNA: TGTGCCAGCAGCTTGGCGGTGCCCTACGAGCAGTACTTC

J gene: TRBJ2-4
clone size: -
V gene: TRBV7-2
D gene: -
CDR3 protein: CASSLPVLARGGTKNIQYF
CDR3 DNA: TGTGCCAGCAGCCTTCCGGTTCTAGCGAGAGGGGGGACAAAAAACATTCAGTACTTC

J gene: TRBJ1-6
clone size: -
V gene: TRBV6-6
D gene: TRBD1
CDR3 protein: CASSHGTGEAPLHF
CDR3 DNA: TGTGCCAGCAGCCACGGGACAGGGGAGGCACCCCTCCACTTT

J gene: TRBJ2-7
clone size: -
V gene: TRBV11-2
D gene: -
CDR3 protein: CASSLASGLSSYEQYF
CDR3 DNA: TGTGCCAGCAGCTTAGCCTCCGGACTTTCCTCCTACGAGCAGTACTTC

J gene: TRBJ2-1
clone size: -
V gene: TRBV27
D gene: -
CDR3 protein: CASSLMGVGSYNEQFF
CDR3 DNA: TGTGCCAGCAGTTTAATGGGAGTGGGCTCCTACAATGAGCAGTTCTTC

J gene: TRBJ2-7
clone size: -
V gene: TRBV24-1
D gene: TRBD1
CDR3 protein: CATSSAGTGAYEQYF
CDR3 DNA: TGTGCCACCAGCTCCGCCGGGACAGGGGCCTACGAGCAGTACTTC

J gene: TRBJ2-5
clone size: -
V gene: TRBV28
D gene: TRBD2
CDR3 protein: CASSLGPAGEQYF
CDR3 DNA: TGTGCCAGCAGTTTGGGACCAGCGGGGGAGCAGTACTTC

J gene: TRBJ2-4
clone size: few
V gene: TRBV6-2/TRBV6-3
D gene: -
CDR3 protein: CATKESPKGKNIQYF
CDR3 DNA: TGTGCCACCAAGGAGAGCCCAAAGGGCAAAAACATTCAGTACTTC

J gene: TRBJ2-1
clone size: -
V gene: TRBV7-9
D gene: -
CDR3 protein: CASSPQGVGNEQFF
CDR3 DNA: TGTGCCAGCAGCCCACAGGGAGTCGGAAATGAGCAGTTCTTC

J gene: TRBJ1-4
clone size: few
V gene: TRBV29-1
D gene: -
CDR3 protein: CSVDLDEKLFF
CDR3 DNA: TGCAGCGTTGACCTGGATGAAAAACTGTTTTTT

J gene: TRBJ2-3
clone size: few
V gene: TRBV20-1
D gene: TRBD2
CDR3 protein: CSATLAGAADTQYF
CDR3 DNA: TGCAGTGCTACGCTAGCGGGAGCGGCAGATACGCAGTATTTT

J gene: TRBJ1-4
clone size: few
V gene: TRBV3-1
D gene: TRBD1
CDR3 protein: CASSQDRAGGVSNEKLFF
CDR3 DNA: TGTGCCAGCAGCCAAGATCGAGCAGGGGGCGTTTCTAATGAAAAACTGTTTTTT

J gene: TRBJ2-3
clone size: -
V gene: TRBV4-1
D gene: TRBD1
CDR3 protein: CASTGQEHRYAYF
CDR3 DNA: TGCGCCAGCACAGGACAGGAGCACAGATACGCGTATTTT

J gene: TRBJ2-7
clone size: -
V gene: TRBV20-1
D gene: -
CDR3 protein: CSADPLAYEQYF
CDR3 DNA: TGCAGTGCTGACCCCTTGGCCTACGAGCAGTACTTC

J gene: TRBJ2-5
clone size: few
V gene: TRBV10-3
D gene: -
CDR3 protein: CAIRAGVQETQYF
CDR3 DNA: TGTGCCATCCGGGCAGGTGTCCAAGAGACCCAGTACTTC

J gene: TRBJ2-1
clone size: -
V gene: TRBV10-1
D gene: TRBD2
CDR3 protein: CASSEGGRTNEQFF
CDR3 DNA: TGCGCCAGCAGTGAGGGCGGGAGGACGAATGAGCAGTTCTTC

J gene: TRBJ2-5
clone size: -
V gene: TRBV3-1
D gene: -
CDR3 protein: CASSQEPTLMLYF
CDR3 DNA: TGTGCCAGCAGCCAAGAACCTACCCTTATGTTGTACTTC

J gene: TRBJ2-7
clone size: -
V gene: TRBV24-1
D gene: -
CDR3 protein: CATSDGTAITSTEQYF
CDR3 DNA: TGTGCCACCAGTGATGGAACAGCCATAACCTCTACGGAGCAGTACTTC

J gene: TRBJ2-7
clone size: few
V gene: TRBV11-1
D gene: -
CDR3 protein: CASSLAGTGLTLLEQYF
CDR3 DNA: TGTGCCAGCAGCTTAGCCGGGACTGGCTTAACCCTCCTAGAGCAGTACTTC

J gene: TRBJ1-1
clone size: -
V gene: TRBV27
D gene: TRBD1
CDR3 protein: CASSLSTGVLNTEAFF
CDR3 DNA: TGTGCCAGCAGTTTATCGACAGGGGTACTGAACACTGAAGCTTTCTTT

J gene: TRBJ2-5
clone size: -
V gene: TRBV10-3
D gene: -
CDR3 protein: CAITRGQGGPKETQYF
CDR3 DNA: TGTGCCATCACAAGGGGGCAGGGGGGGCCAAAAGAGACCCAGTACTTC

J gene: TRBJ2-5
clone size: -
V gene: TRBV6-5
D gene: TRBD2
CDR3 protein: CASSYRLAGGRQTQYF
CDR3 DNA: TGTGCCAGCAGTTACCGGCTAGCGGGAGGAAGACAGACCCAGTACTTC

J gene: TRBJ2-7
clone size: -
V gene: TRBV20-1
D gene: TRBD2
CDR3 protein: CSSSGLAGKHTYEQYF
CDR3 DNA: TGCAGTTCAAGTGGACTAGCGGGAAAACATACCTACGAGCAGTACTTC

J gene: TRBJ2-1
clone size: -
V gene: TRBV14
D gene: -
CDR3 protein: CASSQVGRGYKEQFF
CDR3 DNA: TGTGCCAGCAGCCAAGTGGGGCGGGGTTACAAGGAGCAGTTCTTC

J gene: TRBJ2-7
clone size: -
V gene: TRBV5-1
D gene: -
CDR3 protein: CASTDYYEQYF
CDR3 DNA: TGCGCCAGCACCGATTACTACGAGCAGTACTTC

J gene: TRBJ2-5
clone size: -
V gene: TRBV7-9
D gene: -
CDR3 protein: CASSSATPGGGTAQYF
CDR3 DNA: TGTGCCAGCAGCTCAGCTACTCCGGGTGGAGGCACGGCCCAGTACTTC

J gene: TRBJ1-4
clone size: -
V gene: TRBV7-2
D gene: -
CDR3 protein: CASSPRQHEKLFF
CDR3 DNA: TGTGCCAGCAGCCCACGACAGCATGAAAAACTGTTTTTT

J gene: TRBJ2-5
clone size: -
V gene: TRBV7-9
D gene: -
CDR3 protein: CASSLDALVKEAQYF
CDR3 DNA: TGTGCCAGCAGCTTAGATGCCTTGGTAAAAGAGGCCCAGTACTTC

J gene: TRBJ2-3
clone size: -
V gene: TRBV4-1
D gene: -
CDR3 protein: CASSYRVITDTQYF
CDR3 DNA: TGCGCCAGCAGCTACAGGGTCATCACAGATACGCAGTATTTT

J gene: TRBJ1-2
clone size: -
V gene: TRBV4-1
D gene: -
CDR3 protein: CASSRMRVGNYGYTF
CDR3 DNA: TGCGCCAGCAGCCGGATGCGTGTCGGAAACTATGGCTACACCTTC

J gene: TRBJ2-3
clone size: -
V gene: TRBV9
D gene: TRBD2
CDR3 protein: CASSASGKPGDTQYF
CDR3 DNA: TGTGCCAGCAGCGCTAGCGGGAAGCCCGGGGATACGCAGTATTTT

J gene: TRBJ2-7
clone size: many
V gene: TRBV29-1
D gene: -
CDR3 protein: CSVVQSVGYEQYF
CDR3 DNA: TGCAGCGTTGTCCAGTCGGTGGGCTACGAGCAGTACTTC

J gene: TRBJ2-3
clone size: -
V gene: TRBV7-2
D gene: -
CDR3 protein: CASSRGVADRYAYF
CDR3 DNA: TGTGCCAGCAGCCGGGGGGTGGCGGACAGATACGCGTATTTT